This record concerns one T cell receptor beta chain sequence. Its antigen specificity is not known. Base-call qualities are not available, and no considerably larger clone is one nucleotide away. These data come from a study of blood T cell repertoires in COVID-19 (dated by TCRdb to about 2020). Broadly, across the study: The collaborator samples originated in the United States, Italy and Spain and spanned the acute and convalescent phases of COVID-19. The material from the prospective study consisted of cDNA or gDNA derived from T cells, B-cell-depleted T cells, or PBMCs. Deeply sampled blood TCRbeta repertoires from subjects exposed to, actively infected with, or recovered from COVID-19 were included in the dataset. The repertoires were released in a freely available public database meant as a resource for research on the immune response to SARS-CoV-2. Samples came from the ongoing ImmuneRACE study (first 160 participants) plus 1,254 subjects from 6 global collaborators. Nearly every sample came with metadata listing a de-identified subject ID, COVID-19 status, age in years and sex. Where available, HLA class I and class II types were taken from metadata supplied by the sample provider and were not determined by assay-based typing. Broader findings and caveats from the paper: How much clinical and demographic metadata was included differed by source and by participant, and the metadata was provided uncurated.

Participants in the prospective study were aged roughly 18 to 100 years, lived in approximately 26 United States geographic areas, and enrolled through a virtual design. In the prospective study, cohorts were assigned on the basis of participant-reported clinical history obtained from a screening survey and a study questionnaire. For ImmuneRACE Cohort 3, a participant was defined as recovered based on two consecutive negative NP/OP PCR tests, clearance by a healthcare professional, or resolution of symptoms. Mobile phlebotomists in the prospective study collected whole blood, serum and a nasopharyngeal or oropharyngeal swab from every participant. Participants in the prospective study had the option to provide additional blood draws and questionnaires over a roughly two-month period. Before DNA extraction, blood samples from the prospective study were shipped at room temperature or frozen. V and J are truncated by 3 bases and 5 bases respectively, leaving an intervening sequence of 16 bases. The germline V gene (reference sequence) provides CDR1 DFQATT and CDR2 SNEGSKA. The CDR3 numbers 14 residues from cysteine through phenylalanine. Here the CDR3 DNA is all that survives: 42 bases in frame from base 1.

The immunoSEQ Assay, a bias-controlled multiplex PCR, was used to amplify TCRbeta CDR3 regions from genomic DNA. The original pipeline was this. Within the assay, amplification of reference gene primers was used to estimate how many nucleated cells each sample contained. To quantify the absolute abundance of each unique TCRbeta CDR3 rearrangement, sequence reads were collapsed and filtered. Productive Simpson clonality was computed per sample as the square root of Simpson's diversity index over productive rearrangements. This immuneACCESS table, as held by TCRdb, lists in-frame sequences with V and J called but not all clones. Of the missing ones, under half trace to an unresolved V gene in checked studies; the others have no known cause. That table supplies the V and J calls and clone size; D and trimming were determined from the DNA. The sample profile shows 250,000 to 350,000 clones; roughly nine tenths of them were found once. Approximately 5.7% of the sample belongs to the ten largest clones.

The sample was PBMCs or T cells enriched from blood (not recorded which). Recombination connected TRBV20-1 to TRBJ1-2; the D gene lacks a confident call. The TCR sequence derives from a woman in her forties who had recovered from COVID-19. The nucleotide sequence is given as TGCAGTGCTAGTCTCCGCGACTACGATTATGGCTACACCTTC. Translation gives CSASLRDYDYGYTF.